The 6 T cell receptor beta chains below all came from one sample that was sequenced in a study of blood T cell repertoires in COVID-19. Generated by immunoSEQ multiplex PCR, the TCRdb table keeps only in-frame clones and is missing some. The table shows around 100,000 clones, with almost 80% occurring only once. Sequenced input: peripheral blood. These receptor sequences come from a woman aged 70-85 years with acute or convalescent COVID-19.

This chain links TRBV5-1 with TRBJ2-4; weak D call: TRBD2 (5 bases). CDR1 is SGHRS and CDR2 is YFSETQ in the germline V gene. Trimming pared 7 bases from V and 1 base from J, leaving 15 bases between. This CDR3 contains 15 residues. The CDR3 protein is CASREGPVAKNIQYF. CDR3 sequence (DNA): TGCGCCAGCCGGGAAGGGCCTGTCGCCAAAAACATTCAGTACTTC. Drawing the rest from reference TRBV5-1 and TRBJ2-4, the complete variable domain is KAGVTQTPRYLIKTRGQQVTLSCSPISGHRSVSWYQQTPGQGLQFLFEYFSETQRNKGNFPGRFSGRQFSNSRSEMNVSTLELGDSALYLCASREGPVAKNIQYFGAGTRLSVL.

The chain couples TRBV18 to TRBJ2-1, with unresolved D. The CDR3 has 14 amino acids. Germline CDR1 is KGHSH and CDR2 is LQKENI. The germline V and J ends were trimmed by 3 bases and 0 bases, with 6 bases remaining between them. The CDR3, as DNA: TGTGCCAGCTCACCGCGGAGCTCCTACAATGAGCAGTTCTTC. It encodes CASSPRSSYNEQFF.

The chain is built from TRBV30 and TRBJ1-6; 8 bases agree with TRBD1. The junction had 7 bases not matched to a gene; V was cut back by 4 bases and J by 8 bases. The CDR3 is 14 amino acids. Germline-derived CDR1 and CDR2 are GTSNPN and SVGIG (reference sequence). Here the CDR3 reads CAWNAGQVDSPLHF. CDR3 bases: TGTGCCTGGAACGCGGGACAGGTCGATTCACCCCTCCACTTT.

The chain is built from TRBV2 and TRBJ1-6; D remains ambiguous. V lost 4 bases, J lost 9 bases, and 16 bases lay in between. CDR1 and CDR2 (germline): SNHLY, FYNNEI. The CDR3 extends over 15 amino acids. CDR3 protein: CASSAAAPQSSPLHF. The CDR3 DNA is TGTGCCAGCAGTGCCGCGGCCCCCCAGAGTTCACCCCTCCACTTT.

In nucleotides, the CDR3 is TGTGCCAGCAGCTTTTCAGGGGGGTCCTACGAGCAGTACGTC. Its translation is CASSFSGGSYEQYV. The rearrangement uses TRBV5-6 and TRBJ2-7; D might be TRBD1 (7 bases). V lost 2 bases and J lost 1, with 10 bases in between. Germline CDR1 reads SGHDT; CDR2 reads YYEEEE. CDR3 size: 14 residues.

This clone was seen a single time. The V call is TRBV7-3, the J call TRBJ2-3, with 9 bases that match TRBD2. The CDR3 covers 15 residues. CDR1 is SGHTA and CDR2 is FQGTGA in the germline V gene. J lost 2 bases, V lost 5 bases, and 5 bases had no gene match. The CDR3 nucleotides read TGTGCCAGCAGCCCGTGGACTAGCGACACAGATACGCAGTATTTT. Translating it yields CASSPWTSDTDTQYF.